This TCR beta chain appears in the sequencing data of a study of blood T cell repertoires in COVID-19. Study at large: Donors in the United States, Italy and Spain gave samples during acute or convalescent COVID-19. Sources were T cells, B-cell-depleted T cells, or PBMCs; the material itself was cDNA or gDNA.

TCRdb keeps only in-frame clones here, not all; method: immunoSEQ multiplex PCR. This sample has 25,000 to 30,000 clones; about three quarters occur once, and the top ten carry 7% to 8.5%. In its sample, this clone ranks as medium-sized. CDR1 MGHRA and CDR2 YSYEKL come from the germline V gene. The CDR3 has 14 residues. Trimming cost V 4 bases and J 1 base, with 10 bases left between them. The J gene is TRBJ1-1, the V gene TRBV4-1, with TRBD1 as a possible D gene (5 bases). This receptor was taken from an older woman with active or convalescent COVID-19. Sample: peripheral blood. The DNA for the CDR3 is TGCGCCAGCAGCCCTGACAGCCCGAACACTGAAGCTTTCTTT. Amino acid sequence: CASSPDSPNTEAFF.